This entry features one T cell receptor beta chain sequence. What it recognizes is unknown. The CDR3 loop spans 17 amino acids. The V gene's germline CDR1 is MGHRA and CDR2 YSYEKL. Trimming took 1 base from V and 3 from J, leaving 18 bases between them. The sample is drawn from a study of T cell responses to AZD1222 COVID-19 vaccine. On the study more broadly: Second doses that came at about 4 or about 12 weeks were put together.

Study-wide points: Increased Spike-specific TCR breadth and depth were observed after two AZD1222 doses.

Libraries were prepared by immunoSEQ multiplex PCR; TCRdb keeps only in-frame clonotypes and omits some of them. The profile shows some 120,000 clones, about 82% of them singletons. This clonotype was sampled from an adult in good health. The material was peripheral blood, obtained on day 0 of AZD1222 vaccination. The rearrangement joins TRBV4-1 to TRBJ1-1; D might be TRBD1 (5 bases). The CDR3 nucleotides read TGCGCCAGCAGCCAAGGCCCCCAACGTCGAGGGGACACTGAAGCTTTCTTT. It codes for CASSQGPQRRGDTEAFF.